Presented here are 2 T cell receptor beta chains from one specimen sequenced in a study of cytomegalovirus exposure and HLA in healthy donors (dated by TCRdb to 2016 to 2017). The library was produced with the immunoSEQ multiplex PCR assay. For the multiplex PCR, a mixture combining 60 forward primers for TCR Vbeta segments and 13 reverse primers for TCR Jbeta segments was used. Entries here come from immuneACCESS through TCRdb and include only in-frame sequences with V and J called. Some clones fail to appear in such tables; in the studies checked, an unresolved V gene covers under half of the shortfall, and the cause of the remainder is unknown. The sample data list 170,000 or so clones, and about 69% of these were observed just once. Just under 3% of the sample is held by the ten biggest clonotypes. Sequencing was done on a sample of PBMCs. These receptors all come from a male donor in good health and CMV-seronegative.

This chain joins TRBV28 and TRBJ1-4, with D possibly matching TRBD1 (5 bases). Trimming shortened V by 10 bases and J by 6 bases, and 12 bases separated the two germline ends. The germline V gene encodes CDR1 MDHEN and CDR2 SYDVKM. The CDR3 covers 12 residues. CDR3 loop: CATTGGYEKLFF. The CDR3 DNA reads as TGTGCCACCACGGGGGGGTATGAAAAACTGTTTTTT.

The chain couples TRBV9 to TRBJ2-7; 8 nucleotides align to TRBD2. The CDR3 is 15 residues long. With 1 base clipped from V and 6 bases from J, the junction kept 9 bases outside the gene matches. Germline assignment: CDR1 SGDLS and CDR2 YYNGEE. CDR3 DNA: TGTGCCAGCAGCGTAACGGGAGGGCCGGCTGGCGAGCAGTACTTC. Translating it yields CASSVTGGPAGEQYF.